Below, 18 T cell receptor beta chains from the same sample are listed, as sequenced in a study of T cells in Graves' hyperthyroidism and ophthalmopathy. RNA transcripts were the template for amplifying TCR beta CDR3 regions. First-round RT-PCR with HTBI primers amplified the TCR CDR3 region. From the multiplex PCR reads, TCRdb called clonotypes with MiXCR, one entry per CDR3 protein. Seen here are under 800,000 distinct CDR3 sequences, about 14% observed once, and the top ten hold approximately 10%. Sample: blood. These receptor sequences come from a woman aged 18-29 years with Graves' hyperthyroidism.

Only a few counts were recorded for this clonotype. The V gene is TRBV7-9, the J gene TRBJ1-1, with D possibly being TRBD1 (5 bases). The ends were cut back, 4 bases at V and 1 base at J, with 16 bases in the middle. The CDR3 is made up of 16 amino acids. CDR1 SEHNR and CDR2 FQNEAQ come from the germline V gene (reference sequence). The CDR3, as DNA: TGTGCCAGCAGCTCTCCGTTGGGGGTTGGGAACACTGAAGCTTTCTTT. Amino acids: CASSSPLGVGNTEAFF.

This chain uses TRBV29-1 with TRBJ2-1; the D gene is possibly TRBD2 (5 bases). Germline CDR1 SQVTM, CDR2 ANQGSEA. Trimming removed 7 bases at V and 1 base at J, with 17 bases between. The CDR3 contains 15 residues. The CDR3 sequence: CSASGGSSSYNEQFF. In DNA form, the CDR3 reads TGCAGCGCCTCTGGTGGGAGTAGTTCCTACAATGAGCAGTTCTTC.

In its sample, this clonotype was seen many times. The chain couples TRBV6-1 to TRBJ2-7; 10 bases map to TRBD1. Germline V lookup: CDR1 MNHNS, CDR2 SASEGT. There are 15 residues in the CDR3. V shed 6 bases and J 3 bases; nucleotides not matched to a gene: 8. In DNA, the CDR3 is TGTGCCAGCAGCCAAAGACAGGGGGCTTACTACGAGCAGTACTTC. The encoded protein is CASSQRQGAYYEQYF.

In its sample, this clonotype was seen many times. The chain has TRBV2 and TRBJ2-1; 10 bases fit TRBD2. CDR3 length: 15 amino acids. The V and J ends lost 2 bases and 6 bases, in that order; junction bases with no gene match: 4. CDR1 and CDR2 from the germline V gene are SNHLY and FYNNEI. In DNA form, the CDR3 reads TGTGCCAGCAGTGAACTAGCGGGAGTACGCAATGAGCAGTTCTTC. Translation: CASSELAGVRNEQFF.

Comment on this clonotype: The junction differs from germline at one of its ends, possibly a read error. This chain uses TRBV27 with TRBJ2-5; D unclear. Germline values: CDR1 MNHEY, CDR2 SMNVEV (reference sequence). The CDR3 covers 13 residues. CDR3: CASRKGRQETRYF. CDR3 sequence (DNA): TGTGCCAGCAGAAAGGGTCGCCAAGAGACCCGGTACTTC.

The V and J genes are TRBV6-2 or TRBV6-3 and TRBJ1-1; tentatively, D is TRBD1 (5 bases). The CDR3 covers 13 residues. CDR1 and CDR2 from the germline V gene are MNHEY and SVGEGT. Deletions cut 11 bases from V and 3 bases from J, with 16 bases between. This CDR3 reads CAVNGMGDTEAFF. DNA of the CDR3: TGTGCCGTGAACGGGATGGGGGACACTGAAGCTTTCTTT.

This clonotype was detected ten times or more. The chain's CDR3 is CASSPTNPYNEQFF. CDR3 sequence (DNA): TGTGCCAGCAGTCCCACGAACCCCTACAATGAGCAGTTCTTC. The chain uses TRBV28 and TRBJ2-1; D call uncertain. V was cut by 5 bases and J by 2 bases, with 10 bases left in between. Germline CDR1 reads MDHEN; CDR2 reads SYDVKM. The CDR3 covers 14 residues. The entire variable domain, with the rest obtained from reference TRBV28 and TRBJ2-1, is as follows: DVKVTQSSRYLVKRTGEKVFLECVQDMDHENMFWYRQDPGLGLRLIYFSYDVKMKEKGDIPEGYSVSREKKERFSLILESASTNQTSMYLCASSPTNPYNEQFFGPGTRLTVL.

This clonotype showed up many times. The chain couples TRBV27 to TRBJ2-1; 7 positions agree with TRBD2. The V and J ends lost 6 bases and 6 bases, in that order; junction bases with no gene match: 8. This CDR3 is 14 amino acids long. Germline CDR1 is MNHEY and CDR2 is SMNVEV (reference sequence). CDR3 amino acids: CASRPGREFNEQFF. Here the CDR3 DNA reads TGTGCCAGCAGGCCAGGGAGGGAGTTCAATGAGCAGTTCTTC.

V and J are TRBV6-1 and TRBJ1-1; D unclear. The length of the CDR3 is 16 residues. V dropped 6 bases and J dropped 3 bases, with 20 bases sitting between them. Germline lookup yields CDR1 MNHNS and CDR2 SASEGT. The CDR3 DNA follows: TGTGCCAGCAGCCCTCAAGACCGACGGTTACACACTGAAGCTTTCTTT. Translated, it gives CASSPQDRRLHTEAFF.

This clonotype has at least ten counts. The rearrangement uses TRBV2 and TRBJ2-1; 7 nucleotides align to TRBD1. Losses at the gene ends were 11 bases for V and 4 bases for J; bases not matched to a gene: 11. CDR1 is SNHLY and CDR2 is FYNNEI in the germline V gene. This CDR3 has 14 residues. CDR3 amino acids: CASGESGGYNEQFF. Here the CDR3 DNA reads TGTGCCTCTGGGGAGTCAGGGGGATACAATGAGCAGTTCTTC.

CDR3 DNA: TGTGCCAGCAGAGACCTACCGGGAGGGCCCGACACCGGGGAGCTGTTTTTT. Translated, it gives CASRDLPGGPDTGELFF. The chain employs TRBV7-9 and TRBJ2-2; 8 bases map to TRBD2. V lost 6 bases, J lost 3 bases, and 12 bases stayed unmatched. The CDR3 covers 17 residues. The germline gives CDR1 SEHNR, CDR2 FQNEAQ (reference sequence).

In DNA form, the CDR3 reads TGTGCCAGCAAATCCCTCCGGAGGGCTAGCGGGATGCTTCGTTACGAGCAGTACTTC. It encodes CASKSLRRASGMLRYEQYF. J is TRBJ2-7 and V is TRBV6-1; 9 bases align to TRBD2. V was pared by 7 bases and J by 4 bases, with 23 bases of the junction left unmatched. The V gene's germline CDR1 is MNHNS and CDR2 SASEGT. There are 19 residues in the CDR3.

In the case of this clonotype: A much larger clonotype is one base distant, so this may be a read error. The chain's CDR3 is CASSDFDRRATNEKLFF. CDR3 in DNA: TGTGCCAGCAGTGATTTTGACAGGCGAGCAACTAATGAAAAACTGTTTTTT. V and J are TRBV2 and TRBJ1-4; a possible D gene is TRBD1 (6 bases). V was clipped by 3 bases and J by 0 bases, with 14 bases between them. This CDR3 contains 17 residues. Germline V lookup: CDR1 SNHLY, CDR2 FYNNEI. The entire variable domain, with the rest obtained from reference TRBV2 and TRBJ1-4, is as follows: EPEVTQTPSHQVTQMGQEVILRCVPISNHLYFYWYRQILGQKVEFLVSFYNNEISEKSEIFDDQFSVERPDGSNFTLKIRSTKLEDSAMYFCASSDFDRRATNEKLFFGSGTQLSVL.

This clonotype was observed at least ten times. The V gene is TRBV2, the J gene TRBJ2-1; TRBD1 is a possible D gene (5 bases). CDR1 SNHLY and CDR2 FYNNEI come from the germline V gene. With 6 bases removed from V and 1 base from J, the gap between germline ends came to 10 bases. The CDR3 consists of 14 residues. The CDR3 loop reads CASSYRGSYNEQFF. CDR3 in DNA: TGTGCCAGCAGCTATAGGGGATCCTACAATGAGCAGTTCTTC.

V usage is TRBV30 and J usage is TRBJ2-5; D is unclear. V was trimmed by 0 bases and J by 4 bases, leaving 6 bases between them. The V gene's germline CDR1 is GTSNPN and CDR2 SVGIG (reference sequence). CDR3 length: 12 amino acids. CDR3 bases: TGTGCCTGGAGTGTTGGGGTAGAGACCCAGTACTTC. Its protein is CAWSVGVETQYF.

This clonotype was counted ten times or more. The gene calls are TRBV11-2 and TRBJ2-1; D might be TRBD1 (5 bases). The CDR3 consists of 15 residues. CDR1 and CDR2 (germline): SGHAT, FQNNGV. Trimming took off 1 base at V and 8 bases at J, with 15 bases between the two ends. CDR3 amino acids: CASSLAGRAIDEQFF. CDR3 bases: TGTGCCAGCAGCTTAGCGGGCAGGGCTATCGATGAGCAGTTCTTC.

At least ten counts were recorded for this clonotype. The genes are TRBV7-8 and TRBJ2-5; D might be TRBD1 or TRBD2, each matching 6 bases. Trimming stripped 1 base from V and 5 bases from J, with 14 bases between. Germline CDR1 and CDR2: SGHVS and FQNEAQ. The CDR3 sequence is 15 residues long. The CDR3: CASSLGGRGRETQYF. The CDR3 DNA reads as TGTGCCAGCAGCTTAGGGGGGCGGGGCCGGGAGACCCAGTACTTC.

The gene calls are TRBV10-3 and TRBJ1-1, with no clear D. V lost 2 bases and J lost 8, with 9 bases in between. This CDR3 has 12 amino acids. Per the germline V gene, CDR1 is ENHRY and CDR2 is SYGVKD. The CDR3 nucleotides read TGTGCCATCAGTGAGAATCTGAACGAAGCTTTCTTT. This translates into CAISENLNEAFF.